These 5 T cell receptor beta chains were all obtained from the same sample, sequenced in a study of shared clonotypes between healthy human individuals. Assay: immunoSEQ multiplex PCR; the TCRdb copy retains only in-frame clones and omits some. Among fewer than 600,000 clones listed, roughly three quarters were seen once. Specimen: PBMCs. These receptors were taken from a woman aged 40 to 50 in good health. Some clones in this sample may be carry-over from other donors' samples.

The chain links TRBV14 to TRBJ1-2, with 7 bases that match TRBD1. J gave up 8 bases and V 1 base, and 4 bases lay outside the gene matches. The germline V gene has CDR1 SGHDN and CDR2 FVKESK. This CDR3 has 13 residues. CDR3: CASSQGTGRGYTF. DNA of the CDR3: TGTGCCAGCAGCCAAGGGACAGGTCGCGGCTACACCTTC.

This chain joins TRBV27 and TRBJ1-2; possible D gene TRBD1, 6 bases. CDR3 length equals 14 residues. Trimming pared 7 bases from V and 4 bases from J, leaving 16 bases between. CDR1 MNHEY and CDR2 SMNVEV come from the germline V gene (reference sequence). This chain's CDR3 is CASKTGWGAYGYTF. DNA for the CDR3: TGTGCCAGCAAAACCGGGTGGGGGGCCTATGGCTACACCTTC.

This clone showed up just a few times. This chain links TRBV14 with TRBJ1-1, with no clear D. V was trimmed by 4 bases and J by 1 base, leaving 13 bases between them. The CDR3 spans 15 residues. Germline values: CDR1 SGHDN, CDR2 FVKESK. The CDR3 DNA reads as TGTGCCAGCAGCCCCGGGGAACACTGGAACACTGAAGCTTTCTTT. It yields the protein CASSPGEHWNTEAFF.

The chain recombines TRBV6-6 with TRBJ2-3, with D hard to call. This CDR3 is built from 14 residues. Trimming pared 0 bases from V and 2 bases from J, leaving 6 bases between. Germline CDR1 and CDR2: MNHNY and SVGAGI (reference sequence). CDR3 loop: CASSYSGNTDTQYF. CDR3 in DNA: TGTGCCAGCAGTTACTCCGGTAACACAGATACGCAGTATTTT.

The gene calls are TRBV2 and TRBJ2-2, with D possibly TRBD2 on 5 matching bases. The ends were cut back, 0 bases at V and 6 bases at J, with 8 bases in the middle. Per germline, CDR1 SNHLY and CDR2 FYNNEI. The length of the CDR3 is 14 residues. The CDR3 spells CASSEAARAGELFF. The CDR3 DNA reads TGTGCCAGCAGTGAAGCCGCGCGGGCCGGGGAGCTGTTTTTT. Combining the CDR3 with reference TRBV2 and TRBJ2-2 gives the whole variable domain EPEVTQTPSHQVTQMGQEVILRCVPISNHLYFYWYRQILGQKVEFLVSFYNNEISEKSEIFDDQFSVERPDGSNFTLKIRSTKLEDSAMYFCASSEAARAGELFFGEGSRLTVL.